The T cell receptor beta chain under discussion was sequenced for a study of blood T cell repertoires in COVID-19. On the study more broadly: Spain, Italy and the United States supplied samples that represented acute and convalescent COVID-19.

Trimming removed 1 base at V and 4 bases at J, with 10 bases between. In germline, CDR1 is GTSNPN, CDR2 SVGIG (reference sequence). There are 13 residues in the CDR3. The cohort comprised adults aged roughly 18 to 100 years residing in 20 to 25 US areas. As originally analysed: How many nucleated cells were present was estimated from reference gene primer amplification. Produced via immunoSEQ multiplex PCR; TCRdb's table is partial and in-frame only. The V and J calls and clone size come from that table; D and trimming were worked out from the DNA. The sample comprises about 250,000 clones, 65% to 90% of which are singletons, and approximately 8.6% rests with the top ten.

The receptor comes from a woman aged 50 to 65 with acute COVID-19. The sequencing sample was made of PBMCs or T cells enriched from blood (not recorded which). J is TRBJ2-5 and V is TRBV30, with D possibly TRBD1 on 5 matching bases. CDR3 nucleotides: TGTGCCTGGAGTGCGCAGGGTAGAGAGACCCAGTACTTC. Translated: CAWSAQGRETQYF. The whole variable domain, filled in from reference TRBV30 and TRBJ2-5, reads SQTIHQWPATLVQPVGSPLSLECTVEGTSNPNLYWYRQAAGRGLQLLFYSVGIGQISSEVPQNLSASRPQDRQFILSSKKLLLSDSGFYLCAWSAQGRETQYFGPGTRLLVL.